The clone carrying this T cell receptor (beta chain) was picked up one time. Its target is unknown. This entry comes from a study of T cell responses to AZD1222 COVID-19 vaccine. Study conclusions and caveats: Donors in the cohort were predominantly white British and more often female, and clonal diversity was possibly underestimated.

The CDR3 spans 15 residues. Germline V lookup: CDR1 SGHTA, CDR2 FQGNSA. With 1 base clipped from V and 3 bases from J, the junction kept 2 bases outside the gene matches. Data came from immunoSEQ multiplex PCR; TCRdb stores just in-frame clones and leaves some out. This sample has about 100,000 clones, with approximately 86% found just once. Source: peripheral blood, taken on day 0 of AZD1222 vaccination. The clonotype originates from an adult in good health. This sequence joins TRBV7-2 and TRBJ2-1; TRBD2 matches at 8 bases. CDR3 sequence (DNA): TGTGCCAGCAGCTTAGTGGCGGGGGGCTACAATGAGCAGTTCTTC. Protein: CASSLVAGGYNEQFF.